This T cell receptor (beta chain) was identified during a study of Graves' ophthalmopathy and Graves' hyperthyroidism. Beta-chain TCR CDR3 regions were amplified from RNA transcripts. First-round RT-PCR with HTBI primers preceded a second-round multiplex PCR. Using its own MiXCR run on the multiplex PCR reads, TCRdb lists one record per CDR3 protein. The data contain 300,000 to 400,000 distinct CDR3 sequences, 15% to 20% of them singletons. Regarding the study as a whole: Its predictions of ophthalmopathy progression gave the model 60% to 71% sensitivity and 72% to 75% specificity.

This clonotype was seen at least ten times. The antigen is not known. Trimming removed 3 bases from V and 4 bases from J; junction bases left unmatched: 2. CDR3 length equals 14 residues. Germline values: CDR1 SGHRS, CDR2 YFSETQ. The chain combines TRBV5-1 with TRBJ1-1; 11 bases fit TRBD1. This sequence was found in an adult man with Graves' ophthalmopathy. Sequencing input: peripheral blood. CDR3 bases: TGCGCCAGCAGCTCCGGGACAGGGGGCACTGAAGCTTTCTTT. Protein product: CASSSGTGGTEAFF. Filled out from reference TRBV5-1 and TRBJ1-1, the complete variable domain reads KAGVTQTPRYLIKTRGQQVTLSCSPISGHRSVSWYQQTPGQGLQFLFEYFSETQRNKGNFPGRFSGRQFSNSRSEMNVSTLELGDSALYLCASSSGTGGTEAFFGQGTRLTVV.